A single sample gave rise to the 26 T cell receptor beta chains below, sequenced in a study of CD8 T cells in ankylosing spondylitis. Regarding the study as a whole: Within ankylosing spondylitis blood, a TCR beta motif made up of several highly homologous variants appeared to be characteristic.

One entry per CDR3 protein results from TCRdb running MiXCR on the 5' RACE reads. Of over 700,000 distinct CDR3 sequences listed, around 17% are singletons. These receptors lack a known antigen. The sequenced sample consisted of blood, either unsorted or a sorted T cell fraction (not recorded which). These receptor sequences come from a male donor with ankylosing spondylitis.

There are a few counts of this clonotype. The chain links TRBV7-8 to TRBJ2-5; 9 bases map to TRBD1. The CDR3 sequence is 17 residues long. Looked up from germline, CDR1 is SGHVS and CDR2 is FQNEAQ. After removal of 5 bases from V and 4 bases from J, the junction contained 14 bases not matched to a gene. CDR3 loop: CASSLLLGQGLGETQYF. The CDR3 bases are TGTGCCAGCAGCCTCCTCCTGGGACAGGGTTTGGGAGAGACCCAGTACTTC.

The CDR3 DNA sequence: TGTGCCACCGGACGGGCCACGAATTCAATTTCCTACGAGCAGTACTTC. This gives the protein CATGRATNSISYEQYF. The chain couples TRBV12-3 or TRBV12-4 to TRBJ2-7; no firm D call. The CDR3 loop spans 16 amino acids. V was cut by 10 bases and J by 1 base, with 23 bases left in between.

This clonotype was observed a few times. The V and J genes are TRBV15 and TRBJ2-7, with 14 nucleotides matching TRBD2. This CDR3 region has 16 residues. Germline V gene sequence: CDR1 LNHNV, CDR2 YYDKDF (reference sequence). The ends lost 3 bases at V and 0 bases at J; junction bases unmatched: 1. CDR3 nucleotide sequence: TGTGCCACCAGCAGGGGGACTAGCGGGAGCTCCTACGAGCAGTACTTC. It codes for CATSRGTSGSSYEQYF. The variable domain in full, completed from reference TRBV15 and TRBJ2-7, reads DAMVIQNPRYQVTQFGKPVTLSCSQTLNHNVMYWYQQKSSQAPKLLFHYYDKDFNNEADTPDNFQSRRPNTSFCFLDIRSPGLGDTAMYLCATSRGTSGSSYEQYFGPGTRLTVT.

The chain joins TRBV21-1 to TRBJ2-1; TRBD1, as called in the table, went unchecked against the DNA. TRBV21-1 is a pseudogene. The length of the CDR3 is 17 residues. CDR3 loop: CASSMLGGDRGLNEQFF. The CDR3 region has the DNA TGTGCCAGCAGCATGTTAGGAGGGGACAGGGGGCTCAATGAGCAGTTCTTC.

The table lists this clonotype with a few counts. The chain carries TRBV7-3 and TRBJ2-3, with 10 positions matching TRBD2. The germline V gene encodes CDR1 SGHTA and CDR2 FQGTGA. V lost 4 bases and J lost 4; bases outside the gene matches: 5. The CDR3 covers 15 residues. The CDR3 DNA follows: TGTGCCAGCAGCTCTACAAGCGGGGGGGCAGATACGCAGTATTTT. This translates into CASSSTSGGADTQYF.

The rearrangement uses TRBV20-1 and TRBJ2-1, with D possibly TRBD2 on 6 matching bases. The CDR3 is 14 residues long. The V gene's germline CDR1 is DFQATT and CDR2 SNEGSKA (reference sequence). Trimming shortened V by 6 bases and J by 10 bases, and 22 bases separated the two germline ends. CDR3 in DNA: TGCAGTGCCCCCCCCTTAGCGGCGGGGCACGAGCAGTTCTTC. This codes for CSAPPLAAGHEQFF.

The chain links TRBV6-2 or TRBV6-3 to TRBJ2-7; 7 bases agree with TRBD1. CDR1 is MNHEY and CDR2 is SVGEGT in the germline V gene. V shed 7 bases, J shed 2 bases, and the junction held 11 bases outside the gene matches. The CDR3 runs 15 residues. The DNA for the CDR3 is TGTGCCAGCATTAGCCCGGGACAGAGACCCTACGAGCAGTACTTC. This gives the protein CASISPGQRPYEQYF.

V gene TRBV20-1 combines with J gene TRBJ1-5; TRBD1 might be the D (5 bases). This CDR3 contains 14 residues. Between the trimmed V and J ends, which lost 4 bases and 4 bases, there was a span of 14 bases. From germline, CDR1 is DFQATT and CDR2 SNEGSKA (reference sequence). The DNA for the CDR3 is TGCAGTGCTAACTCCGGGACGGGGAATCAGCCCCAGCATTTT. This gives the protein CSANSGTGNQPQHF.

The table lists this clonotype with a few counts. This chain joins TRBV5-4 and TRBJ2-4, with no clear D. With 4 bases removed from V and 9 bases from J, the gap between germline ends came to 11 bases. The CDR3 length is 12 residues. Germline lookup yields CDR1 SGHNT and CDR2 YYREEE (reference sequence). CDR3 sequence: CASSPTDGIQYF. DNA for the CDR3: TGTGCCAGCAGCCCCACAGACGGCATTCAGTACTTC. The full variable domain, completed using reference TRBV5-4 and TRBJ2-4, is ETGVTQSPTHLIKTRGQQVTLRCSSQSGHNTVSWYQQALGQGPQFIFQYYREEENGRGNFPPRFSGLQFPNYSSELNVNALELDDSALYLCASSPTDGIQYFGAGTRLSVL.

The chain is built from TRBV23-1 and TRBJ2-7; 7 positions match TRBD1. TRBV23-1 is an ORF for which the function is uncertain. This CDR3 has 13 amino acids. J was trimmed by 0 bases and V by 10 bases; bases with no gene match: 6. CDR3 sequence: CAIKTGSSYEQYF. The CDR3 nucleotides read TGCGCCATCAAGACAGGGAGCTCCTACGAGCAGTACTTC.

This clonotype was detected a few times. CDR3 region: CASSSPGIWGNTEAFF. The CDR3 DNA follows: TGTGCCAGCAGCTCCCCGGGGATTTGGGGGAACACTGAAGCTTTCTTT. The chain couples TRBV11-2 to TRBJ1-1; D ambiguous. Germline CDR1 is SGHAT and CDR2 is FQNNGV. Trimming left V 4 bases short and J 1 base short, with 16 bases between. The CDR3 loop spans 16 amino acids.

This rearrangement joins TRBV24-1 to TRBJ2-6; D possibly matches TRBD1 or TRBD2 (5 bases each). The CDR3 has 19 residues. CDR1 is KGHDR and CDR2 is SFDVKD in the germline V gene. Trimming removed 4 bases at V and 0 bases at J, with 18 bases between. The DNA of the CDR3 is TGTGCCACCAGTGACGCTTCTACCGGGGCGGGCTCTGGGGCCAACGTCCTGACTTTC. As protein: CATSDASTGAGSGANVLTF.

CDR3 sequence: CASSLVGLFDEQFF. CDR3 in DNA: TGTGCCAGCAGCTTAGTGGGACTATTCGATGAGCAGTTCTTC. The chain is built from TRBV7-7 and TRBJ2-1, with TRBD2 matching over 7 bases. CDR3 length: 14 amino acids. V trimming: 1 base; J trimming: 8 bases; junction bases outside the gene matches: 5. Germline CDR1 and CDR2: SSHAT and FNYEAQ (reference sequence).

The chain employs TRBV20-1 and TRBJ1-6; D call uncertain. Germline CDR1 reads DFQATT; CDR2 reads SNEGSKA (reference sequence). V was cut by 3 bases and J by 8 bases, with 14 bases left in between. The CDR3 length is 14 residues. CDR3 in DNA: TGCAGTGCTAGTACTTATGGACCGGATTCACCCCTCCACTTT. This gives the protein CSASTYGPDSPLHF.

The gene calls are TRBV29-1 and TRBJ2-7, with a possible D match to TRBD1 (6 bases). The CDR3 consists of 12 residues. V lost 4 bases to trimming and J lost 7 bases, with 14 bases between them. CDR1 and CDR2 from the germline V gene are SQVTM and ANQGSEA. The CDR3 DNA follows: TGCAGCGTTGGGGGGTCGACAGGAGAGCAGTACTTC. It codes for CSVGGSTGEQYF.

This clonotype has at least ten counts. V is TRBV18 and J is TRBJ2-1, with D hard to call. V lost 5 bases, J lost 8 bases, and 28 bases lay in between. The CDR3 spans 18 residues. Germline CDR1 is KGHSH and CDR2 is LQKENI. The CDR3 coding sequence is TGTGCCAGCTCAAGCCGGCCCGTTGGAGACACCTTTTACGATGAGCAGTTCTTC. Its translation: CASSSRPVGDTFYDEQFF.

The sample holds a few counts of this clonotype. The J gene is TRBJ2-1, the V gene TRBV6-2 or TRBV6-3, with 14 bases lining up with TRBD2. V lost 6 bases and J lost 6; bases outside the gene matches: 10. CDR3 size: 17 residues. The germline CDR1 and CDR2 sequences are MNHEY and SVGEGT. CDR3 amino acids: CASRRLAGGSVGNEQFF. The DNA for the CDR3 is TGTGCCAGCAGGCGACTAGCGGGAGGGTCGGTAGGCAATGAGCAGTTCTTC.

A few counts support this clonotype. The chain links TRBV12-3 or TRBV12-4 to TRBJ1-2; 10 positions match TRBD1. The trim removed 9 bases at V and 8 bases at J, leaving 9 bases unmatched. The CDR3 extends over 13 amino acids. In nucleotides, the CDR3 is TGTGCCAGTCGGACAGGGGGGGCGATGGGCTACACCTTC. It is translated as CASRTGGAMGYTF.

This chain joins TRBV4-1 and TRBJ1-1, with 7 bases identical to TRBD1. The germline V gene encodes CDR1 MGHRA and CDR2 YSYEKL. CDR3 length: 18 residues. Trimming removed 1 base from V and 1 base from J; junction bases left unmatched: 12. CDR3 sequence (DNA): TGCGCCAGCAGCCAAGCCATCAGCAAGACAGGGAAGAACACTGAAGCTTTCTTT. Its protein is CASSQAISKTGKNTEAFF.

The V and J genes are TRBV27 and TRBJ2-3; D gene unclear. V lost 4 bases, J lost 7 bases, and 6 bases lay in between. CDR1 and CDR2 from the germline V gene are MNHEY and SMNVEV (reference sequence). The length of the CDR3 is 11 residues. Here the CDR3 reads CASSSVNTQYF. The CDR3 DNA sequence: TGTGCCAGCAGTTCCGTAAATACGCAGTATTTT.

This clonotype turned up a few times. The genes are TRBV7-3 and TRBJ2-1, with 9 bases aligning to TRBD2. V dropped 0 bases and J dropped 5; count of bases not matched to a gene: 2. CDR1 and CDR2 (germline): SGHTA, FQGTGA. This CDR3 comprises 15 residues. Written as DNA, the CDR3 is TGTGCCAGCAGCTTAACAGGACTAGCGAACAATGAGCAGTTCTTC. Translation: CASSLTGLANNEQFF.

This clonotype was counted a few times. J is TRBJ2-5 and V is TRBV6-1, with D hard to call. V shed 6 bases and J shed 4 bases, with 18 bases lying between them. The germline gives CDR1 MNHNS, CDR2 SASEGT. CDR3 length equals 15 residues. Here the CDR3 reads CASSPLDRILETQYF. The CDR3 nucleotides read TGTGCCAGCAGCCCCCTAGACCGCATCCTAGAGACCCAGTACTTC.

CDR3 region: CASGLGTEAFF. CDR3 coding DNA: TGTGCCAGCGGCCTGGGCACTGAAGCTTTCTTT. The chain has TRBV7-9 and TRBJ1-1, with D unclear. CDR3 size: 11 residues. The ends were cut back, 8 bases at V and 4 bases at J, with 8 bases in the middle. Germline V gene lookup returns CDR1 SEHNR and CDR2 FQNEAQ (reference sequence).

The chain links TRBV2 to TRBJ2-1; D uncertain. The CDR3 sequence is 13 residues long. Trimming pared 6 bases from V and 9 bases from J, leaving 15 bases between. Germline V CDR1 and CDR2: SNHLY, FYNNEI. CDR3 residues: CASSRLSQVEQFF. CDR3 in DNA: TGTGCCAGCAGCCGACTCAGCCAGGTTGAGCAGTTCTTC. The variable domain in full, with the rest retrieved from reference TRBV2 and TRBJ2-1, is EPEVTQTPSHQVTQMGQEVILRCVPISNHLYFYWYRQILGQKVEFLVSFYNNEISEKSEIFDDQFSVERPDGSNFTLKIRSTKLEDSAMYFCASSRLSQVEQFFGPGTRLTVL.

The genes are TRBV6-2 or TRBV6-3 and TRBJ2-1; 16 nucleotides agree with TRBD2. CDR3 size: 20 residues. CDR1 is MNHEY and CDR2 is SVGEGT in the germline V gene. The V and J ends lost 5 bases and 2 bases, in that order; junction bases with no gene match: 12. The CDR3 loop reads CASSREGTSGRVGPYNEQFF. The CDR3 region has the DNA TGTGCCAGCAGTCGAGAAGGGACTAGCGGGAGGGTGGGCCCCTACAATGAGCAGTTCTTC.

The chain uses TRBV4-3 and TRBJ2-7; D gene ambiguous. The CDR3 is 16 amino acids. V was trimmed by 0 bases and J by 4 bases, leaving 16 bases between them. The V gene's germline CDR1 is LGHNA and CDR2 YSLEER. CDR3 loop: CASSQDRSSFGYEQYF. CDR3 in DNA: TGCGCCAGCAGCCAAGATCGTTCGTCATTCGGATACGAGCAGTACTTC.